Following are 30 T cell receptor beta chains from one sample sequenced in a study of B cell selection in AIRE deficiency. Conventional CD4 T cells were sorted as CD4+CD127+ cells. Clones were sequenced by immunoSEQ multiplex PCR, and TCRdb holds only the in-frame ones, with some missing. This sample has fewer than 30,000 clones, with roughly 96% found just once. Input material: conventional CD4+ T cells sorted from PBMCs. The origin of the receptors is a human donor with AIRE deficiency.

J is TRBJ2-7 and V is TRBV7-6; 9 bases map to TRBD2. The germline V gene encodes CDR1 SGHVS and CDR2 FNYEAQ. V dropped 3 bases and J dropped 3; count of bases not matched to a gene: 3. The CDR3 is made up of 14 amino acids. DNA of the CDR3: TGTGCCAGCAGCTTGACTAGCGGATTCTACGAGCAGTACTTC. This translates into CASSLTSGFYEQYF.

In DNA, the CDR3 is TGTGCCAGCAGCTTGTGGGGTCAGCCCCAGCATTTT. Residues: CASSLWGQPQHF. V usage is TRBV5-4 and J usage is TRBJ1-5; no firm D call. This CDR3 is 12 amino acids long. The V gene lost 1 base and the J gene lost 6 bases, with 5 bases spanning the gap. CDR1 and CDR2 (germline): SGHNT, YYREEE (reference sequence).

The chain joins TRBV28 to TRBJ2-6; 10 nucleotides match TRBD2. The CDR3 is made up of 20 amino acids. V lost 8 bases to trimming and J lost 0 bases; unmatched junction nucleotides: 16. CDR1 is MDHEN and CDR2 is SYDVKM in the germline V gene. For the CDR3, the DNA is TGTGCCAGCGCCCCCTCTTTTAGCGGGAGGCCAACCTCTGGGGCCAACGTCCTGACTTTC. Its protein product is CASAPSFSGRPTSGANVLTF.

V and J are TRBV19 and TRBJ2-5, with 10 bases aligning to TRBD1. This CDR3 is built from 15 residues. Trimming cost V 6 bases and J 5 bases; bases outside gene matches: 9. Per the germline V gene, CDR1 is LNHDA and CDR2 is SQIVND (reference sequence). The CDR3 DNA is TGTGCCAGTAGCACCAGACAGGGGGCGAGGGAGACCCAGTACTTC. Encoded protein: CASSTRQGARETQYF.

The gene calls are TRBV19 and TRBJ1-2; 9 bases agree with TRBD1. Germline values: CDR1 LNHDA, CDR2 SQIVND (reference sequence). The trim removed 0 bases at V and 8 bases at J, leaving 10 bases unmatched. This CDR3 spans 16 amino acids. The CDR3 coding sequence is TGTGCCAGTAGTATAGATCTGAGGACAGGGGATCTAGGCTACACCTTC. Translated: CASSIDLRTGDLGYTF.

The V gene is TRBV6-5, the J gene TRBJ2-4; tentative D call: TRBD1 (6 bases). The V and J ends lost 6 bases and 3 bases respectively, with 12 bases between them. CDR1 and CDR2 from the germline V gene are MNHEY and SVGAGI. The CDR3 sequence is 14 residues long. CDR3 sequence: CASRIRGIKNIQYF. In DNA form, the CDR3 reads TGTGCCAGCAGGATTAGGGGGATCAAAAACATTCAGTACTTC.

The chain uses TRBV10-3 and TRBJ1-2, with a possible D match to TRBD1 (6 bases). V lost 3 bases and J lost 6, with 11 bases in between. Germline V lookup: CDR1 ENHRY, CDR2 SYGVKD. This CDR3 is built from 13 residues. In nucleotides, the CDR3 is TGTGCCATCAGTGAAAGACAGGAGGATGGCTACACCTTC. Encoded protein: CAISERQEDGYTF.

The DNA of the CDR3 is TGCGCCAGCAGCGCGGACAGTCTCGGTAACTATGGCTACACCTTC. Translation: CASSADSLGNYGYTF. This chain joins TRBV5-1 and TRBJ1-2; tentative D call: TRBD1 (6 bases). The ends were cut back, 4 bases at V and 1 base at J, with 14 bases in the middle. This CDR3 is built from 15 residues. The germline gives CDR1 SGHRS, CDR2 YFSETQ.

V is TRBV5-1 and J is TRBJ2-7; 8 positions agree with TRBD1. The V gene's germline CDR1 is SGHRS and CDR2 YFSETQ. This CDR3 region has 15 residues. V gave up 0 bases and J gave up 4 bases; unmatched junction bases: 6. This CDR3 reads CASSLGDRGVYEQYF. The DNA for the CDR3 is TGCGCCAGCAGCTTGGGAGACAGGGGTGTGTACGAGCAGTACTTC.

The rearrangement uses TRBV18 and TRBJ1-6; D not resolved. This CDR3 contains 16 residues. The germline gives CDR1 KGHSH, CDR2 LQKENI. Trimming took off 6 bases at V and 5 bases at J, with 17 bases between the two ends. This CDR3 is CASSPQSARNNSPLHF. As DNA, the CDR3 is TGTGCCAGCTCCCCTCAATCGGCCAGGAATAATTCACCCCTCCACTTT.

The J gene is TRBJ1-1, the V gene TRBV6-5; D not certain. From germline, CDR1 is MNHEY and CDR2 SVGAGI. Trimming removed 6 bases from V and 1 base from J, with 6 bases in between. The CDR3 contains 12 residues. The CDR3 is CASRRRNTEAFF. The CDR3 DNA is TGTGCCAGCAGAAGACGGAACACTGAAGCTTTCTTT.

This clone was detected a few times. The V and J genes are TRBV4-2 and TRBJ1-1, with D possibly matching TRBD1 (6 bases). V was pared by 1 base and J by 1 base, with 10 bases between. This CDR3 has 15 amino acids. Germline V gives CDR1 LGHNA, CDR2 YNFKEQ. The CDR3 DNA reads TGTGCCAGCAGCCAAGTGAGGGGGGAGAACACTGAAGCTTTCTTT. Translated: CASSQVRGENTEAFF.

The rearrangement links TRBV19 to TRBJ1-1, with D maybe TRBD1 (6 bases). The CDR3 sequence is 16 residues long. Germline V lookup: CDR1 LNHDA, CDR2 SQIVND (reference sequence). The V gene lost 4 bases and the J gene lost 0 bases, with 15 bases spanning the gap. This chain's CDR3 is CASSSRQVTMNTEAFF. The CDR3 DNA is TGTGCCAGTAGTAGCCGACAGGTTACCATGAACACTGAAGCTTTCTTT.

V and J are TRBV7-9 and TRBJ1-4; the D gene is possibly TRBD1 (5 bases). The CDR3 covers 17 residues. The germline gives CDR1 SEHNR, CDR2 FQNEAQ (reference sequence). V lost 4 bases, J lost 2 bases, and 17 bases lay in between. The CDR3 sequence is CASSSGSGVSTNEKLFF. The CDR3 DNA reads TGTGCCAGCAGCTCAGGGTCAGGAGTGTCGACTAATGAAAAACTGTTTTTT.

The chain uses TRBV19 and TRBJ2-3; no reliable D call. CDR3 length: 13 amino acids. Trimming pared 7 bases from V and 1 base from J, leaving 9 bases between. CDR1 and CDR2 (germline): LNHDA, SQIVND (reference sequence). The CDR3 nucleotides read TGTGCCAGTACCGGCCAAGGCACAGATACGCAGTATTTT. Its translation: CASTGQGTDTQYF.

V gene TRBV28 combines with J gene TRBJ2-7; D remains unclear. The length of the CDR3 is 11 residues. V lost 2 bases to trimming and J lost 6 bases, with 5 bases between them. CDR1 is MDHEN and CDR2 is SYDVKM in the germline V gene. CDR3 region: CASSLRSEQYF. Written as DNA, the CDR3 is TGTGCCAGCAGTTTAAGAAGCGAGCAGTACTTC.

The V and J genes are TRBV7-9 and TRBJ2-3, with D possibly being TRBD1 (5 bases). The germline CDR1 and CDR2 sequences are SEHNR and FQNEAQ (reference sequence). The ends were cut back, 2 bases at V and 2 bases at J, with 23 bases in the middle. CDR3 length equals 19 residues. The CDR3 DNA reads as TGTGCCAGCAGCTTAATGGCAGCCCAGGGTATGCACCTCACAGATACGCAGTATTTT. Translated, it gives CASSLMAAQGMHLTDTQYF.

V usage is TRBV7-2 and J usage is TRBJ1-1, with 9 bases fitting TRBD1. Germline lookup yields CDR1 SGHTA and CDR2 FQGNSA. J gave up 8 bases and V 5 bases, and 12 bases lay outside the gene matches. The CDR3 has 15 residues. This CDR3 is CASSPRRQGGAEAFF. CDR3 nucleotides: TGTGCCAGCAGCCCACGGCGACAGGGGGGCGCCGAAGCTTTCTTT.

The CDR3 here is CASSRDVGAPLHF. The CDR3 bases are TGTGCCAGCAGCAGAGATGTAGGTGCCCCCCTCCACTTT. This chain uses TRBV11-2 with TRBJ1-6, with unresolved D. Trimming pared 5 bases from V and 13 bases from J, leaving 15 bases between. The CDR3 covers 13 residues. Germline V lookup: CDR1 SGHAT, CDR2 FQNNGV.

This chain links TRBV7-2 with TRBJ2-5; TRBD2 matches 8 bases. With V trimmed by 5 bases and J by 2 bases, 4 bases remained unmatched. This CDR3 region has 14 residues. Germline CDR1 reads SGHTA; CDR2 reads FQGNSA. The CDR3 nucleotides read TGTGCCAGCAGCCAAACGGGGGGGCAAGAGACCCAGTACTTC. Translation gives CASSQTGGQETQYF.

This sequence joins TRBV5-6 and TRBJ2-7; TRBD2 aligns across 10 bases. The junction had 7 bases not matched to a gene; V was cut back by 0 bases and J by 4 bases. The CDR3 sequence is 16 residues long. Germline V gene data show CDR1 as SGHDT and CDR2 as YYEEEE. The CDR3 is CASSLELAGPRYEQYF. The CDR3 DNA reads TGTGCCAGCAGCTTGGAACTAGCGGGACCCCGATACGAGCAGTACTTC.

The chain carries TRBV5-5 and TRBJ2-2; 8 positions match TRBD1. The CDR3 runs to 15 residues. Germline CDR1 SGHKS, CDR2 YYEKEE (reference sequence). V shed 9 bases and J 0 bases; nucleotides not matched to a gene: 7. CDR3 sequence (DNA): TGTGCCACTGACAGGGGCCTATCGAACACCGGGGAGCTGTTTTTT. Residues: CATDRGLSNTGELFF.

The V call is TRBV6-9, the J call TRBJ2-6; D ambiguous. CDR1 is MNHGY, CDR2 SVAAGI, per germline. This CDR3 comprises 17 residues. V dropped 5 bases and J dropped 5 bases, with 19 bases sitting between them. The CDR3 reads CASSGLIRQSRANVLTF. CDR3 nucleotide sequence: TGTGCCAGCAGTGGTCTGATACGACAAAGTCGGGCCAACGTCCTGACTTTC.

This clone was seen a single time. The chain links TRBV5-1 to TRBJ2-7; D could derive from TRBD1 or TRBD2 (5 bases each). CDR3 length: 14 amino acids. The germline V gene has CDR1 SGHRS and CDR2 YFSETQ. Trimming left V 3 bases short and J 2 bases short, with 12 bases between. The chain's CDR3 is CASSSEGRPYEQYF. CDR3 coding DNA: TGCGCCAGCAGCTCCGAGGGACGGCCCTACGAGCAGTACTTC. The entire variable domain, with the rest obtained from reference TRBV5-1 and TRBJ2-7, is as follows: KAGVTQTPRYLIKTRGQQVTLSCSPISGHRSVSWYQQTPGQGLQFLFEYFSETQRNKGNFPGRFSGRQFSNSRSEMNVSTLELGDSALYLCASSSEGRPYEQYFGPGTRLTVT.

This chain joins TRBV18 and TRBJ2-7; the D gene is possibly TRBD1 (6 bases). CDR1 KGHSH and CDR2 LQKENI come from the germline V gene. The CDR3 is made up of 14 amino acids. Between the trimmed V and J ends, which lost 3 bases and 1 base, there was a span of 10 bases. Here the CDR3 DNA reads TGTGCCAGCTCACCTATTGGACAGTCCTACGAGCAGTACTTC. Residues: CASSPIGQSYEQYF.

V and J are TRBV27 and TRBJ2-7; TRBD1 is a possible D gene (8 bases). Trimming cost V 7 bases and J 6 bases, with 22 bases left between them. The CDR3 has 15 amino acids. CDR1 and CDR2 from the germline V gene are MNHEY and SMNVEV (reference sequence). CDR3 residues: CASTFREQGGGEQYF. The CDR3 DNA is TGTGCCAGCACCTTTCGGGAACAGGGGGGGGGCGAGCAGTACTTC.

This chain links TRBV19 with TRBJ1-5, with 10 positions matching TRBD1. Trimming cost V 5 bases and J 2 bases; bases outside gene matches: 9. CDR3 length: 17 amino acids. Germline V CDR1 and CDR2: LNHDA, SQIVND (reference sequence). CDR3 protein: CASSPKTGGLGNQPQHF. The CDR3, as DNA: TGTGCCAGTAGTCCAAAGACAGGGGGCCTTGGCAATCAGCCCCAGCATTTT.

The gene calls are TRBV5-4 and TRBJ2-3, with 15 bases fitting TRBD2. The CDR3 sequence is 18 residues long. Germline V gene sequence: CDR1 SGHNT, CDR2 YYREEE (reference sequence). V trimming: 0 bases; J trimming: 3 bases; junction bases outside the gene matches: 5. The CDR3 reads CASSLGTSGRALTDTQYF. CDR3 nucleotide sequence: TGTGCCAGCAGCTTGGGGACTAGCGGGAGGGCCTTAACAGATACGCAGTATTTT.

The chain links TRBV30 to TRBJ1-1; TRBD1 matches at 7 bases. The CDR3 covers 17 residues. The germline V gene has CDR1 GTSNPN and CDR2 SVGIG (reference sequence). Losses at the gene ends were 0 bases for V and 5 bases for J; bases not matched to a gene: 15. CDR3 region: CAWSVVRPRQGDTEAFF. The CDR3 nucleotides are TGTGCCTGGAGTGTAGTGAGGCCTCGACAGGGCGATACTGAAGCTTTCTTT.

This chain links TRBV5-1 with TRBJ2-3; TRBD2 matches at 9 bases. This CDR3 region has 17 residues. The ends lost 0 bases at V and 5 bases at J; junction bases unmatched: 10. The V gene's germline CDR1 is SGHRS and CDR2 YFSETQ. The CDR3 nucleotides read TGCGCCAGCAGCTTGGCCGGGCTAGCGGGAACCTTAGATACGCAGTATTTT. Translating it yields CASSLAGLAGTLDTQYF.